This T cell receptor (beta chain) was captured by sequencing in a study of cytomegalovirus exposure and HLA in healthy donors. Concerning this clone: Its antigen is not known.

The CDR3 totals 15 residues. The trim removed 5 bases at V and 2 bases at J, leaving 4 bases unmatched. Germline CDR1 and CDR2: KGHSH and LQKENI. Amplification used 60 Vbeta primers and 13 Jbeta primers. Profiling relied on immunoSEQ multiplex PCR, and the TCRdb table lists in-frame clones only, not all of them. Altogether 150,000 to 200,000 clones are present, approximately 78% being singletons, with the ten largest covering under 2%. Findings of the study overall: In an earlier analysis, in roughly 600 donors, most V segments appeared productive either ~87% or ~30% of the time. The authors later linked a missense DCLRE1C variant to TCR beta V- and J-gene trimming. Specificity for CMV antigens was confirmed in vitro for three of the CMV-associated chains.

The sequenced material came from PBMCs. The receptor was derived from a woman aged 18-35 years in good health and CMV-seronegative. The chain couples TRBV18 to TRBJ2-7, with 12 bases aligning to TRBD1. For the CDR3, the DNA is TGTGCCAGCTCAGCTGGGACAGGGGGCCCCTACGAGCAGTACTTC. Translating gives CASSAGTGGPYEQYF.